This T cell receptor beta chain was retrieved from a study of cytomegalovirus exposure and HLA in healthy donors. Germline V gene lookup returns CDR1 GTSNPN and CDR2 SVGIG (reference sequence). The CDR3 covers 13 residues. Trimming pared 0 bases from V and 5 bases from J, leaving 10 bases between. With respect to this clone: Its antigen remains unknown. Other DNA sequences of this sample code for an identical CDR3.

In the PCR, 60 Vbeta and 13 Jbeta primers were used. Clones were read by immunoSEQ multiplex PCR, and TCRdb kept only the in-frame ones, dropping some. The table has about 160,000 clones, roughly 80% seen once; the top ten hold roughly 1.9%. Findings and limits, study-wide: Reported findings show TCR beta sequences accurately forecast HLA-A and HLA-B alleles in most subjects. When analyzed later, a missense DCLRE1C variant was found to be linked to TCR beta V- and J-gene trimming.

The origin of this receptor is a female donor in good health and CMV-seronegative. The genes are TRBV30 and TRBJ1-2, with a weak D call TRBD1 (5 bases). Sequencing used PBMCs. CDR3 DNA: TGTGCCTGGAGTGTAGGGCAGGGATATGGCTACACCTTC. Amino acids: CAWSVGQGYGYTF.